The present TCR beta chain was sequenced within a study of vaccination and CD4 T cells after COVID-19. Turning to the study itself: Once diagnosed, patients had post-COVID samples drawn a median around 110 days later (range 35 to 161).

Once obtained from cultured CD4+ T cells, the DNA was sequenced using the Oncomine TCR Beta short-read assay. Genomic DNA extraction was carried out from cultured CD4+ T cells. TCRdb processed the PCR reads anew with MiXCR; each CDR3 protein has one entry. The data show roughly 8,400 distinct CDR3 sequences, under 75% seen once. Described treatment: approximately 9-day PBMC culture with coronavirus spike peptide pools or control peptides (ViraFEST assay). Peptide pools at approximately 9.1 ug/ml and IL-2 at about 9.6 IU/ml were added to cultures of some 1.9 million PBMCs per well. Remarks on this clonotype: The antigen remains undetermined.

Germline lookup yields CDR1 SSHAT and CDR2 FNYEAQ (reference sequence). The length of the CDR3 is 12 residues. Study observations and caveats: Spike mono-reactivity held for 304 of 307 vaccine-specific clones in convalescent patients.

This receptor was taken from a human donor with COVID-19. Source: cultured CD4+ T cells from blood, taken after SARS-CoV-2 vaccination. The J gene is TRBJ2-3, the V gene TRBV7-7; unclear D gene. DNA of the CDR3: TGTGCTACCGGTCCGGTCACAGATACGCAGTATTTT. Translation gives CATGPVTDTQYF.